This T cell receptor (beta chain) is drawn from a study of blood T cell repertoires in COVID-19. Looking at the study overall: Collection of acute and convalescent COVID-19 samples took place in the United States, Italy and Spain. T cells, B-cell-depleted T cells, or PBMCs supplied cDNA or gDNA.

The CDR3 covers 14 residues. Trimming removed 0 bases at V and 0 bases at J, with 5 bases between. Germline V gene sequence: CDR1 MNHEY, CDR2 SVGAGI. The authors' processing: Amplification with reference gene primers provided the estimates of nucleated cell counts. Sequencing was performed with immunoSEQ multiplex PCR; in TCRdb, only in-frame clones are kept and a portion is missing. D and trimming come from the DNA, and the V and J calls and clone size come from that table. The repertoire has 350,000 to 400,000 clones, 90% of them found once; the top ten carry roughly 6.8%. The sequence was collected from a man younger than 35 with active or convalescent COVID-19. This chain joins TRBV6-5 and TRBJ1-1; no reliable D call. Material: peripheral blood. The CDR3 sequence: CASSYSVMNTEAFF. The CDR3 region has the DNA TGTGCCAGCAGTTACTCTGTCATGAACACTGAAGCTTTCTTT.